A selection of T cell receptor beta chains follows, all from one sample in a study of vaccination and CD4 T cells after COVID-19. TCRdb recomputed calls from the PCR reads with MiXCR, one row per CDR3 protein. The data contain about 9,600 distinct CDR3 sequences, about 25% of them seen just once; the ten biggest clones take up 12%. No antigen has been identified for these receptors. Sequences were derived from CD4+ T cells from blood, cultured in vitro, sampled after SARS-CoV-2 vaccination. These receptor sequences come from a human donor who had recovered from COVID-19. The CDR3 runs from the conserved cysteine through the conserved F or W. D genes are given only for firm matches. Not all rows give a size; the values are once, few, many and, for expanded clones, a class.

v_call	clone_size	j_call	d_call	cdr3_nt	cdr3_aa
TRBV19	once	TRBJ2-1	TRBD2	TGTGCCAGTAGTAAACTAGCGGGGGCCTACAATGAGCAGTTCTTC	CASSKLAGAYNEQFF
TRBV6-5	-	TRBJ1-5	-	TGTGCCAGCAGTTACTCGAGTGGCCCTCAGCCCCAGCATTTT	CASSYSSGPQPQHF
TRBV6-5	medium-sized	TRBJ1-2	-	TGTGCCAGCAGTTATCACAACGGTGGCTACACCTTC	CASSYHNGGYTF
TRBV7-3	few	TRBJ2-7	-	TGTGCCAGCAGCTTAATGGGGGCCTCCTACGAGCAGTACTTC	CASSLMGASYEQYF
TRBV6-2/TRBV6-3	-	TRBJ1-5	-	TGTGCCAGCAGTTACCTCGGACGGAGGATTAATCAGCCCCAGCATTTT	CASSYLGRRINQPQHF
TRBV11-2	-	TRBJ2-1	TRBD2	TGTGCCAGCAGCCTAGCGGCACCCTCCTACAATGAGCAGTTCTTC	CASSLAAPSYNEQFF
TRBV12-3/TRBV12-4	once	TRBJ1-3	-	TGTGCCAGCAGTTTGGGGGTGGAAAACACCATATATTTT	CASSLGVENTIYF
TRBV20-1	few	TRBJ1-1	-	TGCAGTGCATCAACTGGGGCGCGGAACACTGAAGCTTTCTTT	CSASTGARNTEAFF
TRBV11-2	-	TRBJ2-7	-	TGTGCCAGCAGCTTAGTGGCCGACAGATACGAGCAGTACTTC	CASSLVADRYEQYF
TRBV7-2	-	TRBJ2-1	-	TGTGCCAGCAGCTGGGGTGGAGGGGTGGAGCAGTTCTTC	CASSWGGGVEQFF
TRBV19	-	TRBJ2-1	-	TGTGCCAGTAGTCCCCCTGGAACGAGAGACAATGAGCAGTTCTTC	CASSPPGTRDNEQFF
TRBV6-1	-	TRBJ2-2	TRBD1	TGTGCCAGCAACACAGGGGGATCGGGCACCGGGGAGCTGTTTTTT	CASNTGGSGTGELFF
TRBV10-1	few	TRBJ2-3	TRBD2	TGCGCCAGCAGTGAGAAGTTGATAAGCGGGAGCTTCACAGATACGCAGTATTTT	CASSEKLISGSFTDTQYF
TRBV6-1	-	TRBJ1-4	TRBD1	TGTGCCAGCAGTCCCGGGACAGGGGTCGAAAAACTGTTTTTT	CASSPGTGVEKLFF
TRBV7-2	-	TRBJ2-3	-	TGTGCCAGCAGTCCTGGACAGTCCCACACAGATACGCAGTATTTT	CASSPGQSHTDTQYF
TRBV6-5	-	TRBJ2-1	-	TGTGCCAGCAGTTACTCGAATGGAGATGAGCAGTTCTTC	CASSYSNGDEQFF
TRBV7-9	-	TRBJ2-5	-	TGTGCCAGCAGCTCACAGGTGGGGGGCACAGAGACCCAGTACTTC	CASSSQVGGTETQYF
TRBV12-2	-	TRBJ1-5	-	TGTGCAAGTCGCTTCTCCCCCGGCAATCAGCCCCAGCATTTT	CASRFSPGNQPQHF
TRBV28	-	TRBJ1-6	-	TGTGCCAGTCTGAGGGGCGAAACCCCTAATTCACCCCTCCACTTT	CASLRGETPNSPLHF
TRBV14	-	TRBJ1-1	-	TGTGCCAGCAGCCGACAGAGGGCGTCAGGGGCTTTCTTT	CASSRQRASGAFF
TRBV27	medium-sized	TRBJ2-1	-	TGTGCCAGCAGTCCTCTCCTGGGGGGGGCGGTTGAGCAGTTCTTC	CASSPLLGGAVEQFF
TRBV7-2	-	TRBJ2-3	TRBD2	TGTGCCAGCAGCGGGACTAGCGGGAGGTTGGATACGCAGTATTTT	CASSGTSGRLDTQYF
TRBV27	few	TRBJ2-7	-	TGTGCCAGCAGTTTAAGGGGAGTGGTTCAAGACGAGCAGTACTTC	CASSLRGVVQDEQYF
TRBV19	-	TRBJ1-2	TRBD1	TGTGCCAGTATGGAGACAGGGATCTACTATGGCTACACCTTC	CASMETGIYYGYTF
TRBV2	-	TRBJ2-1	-	TGTGCCAGCAGTGAAAGCAGGGTGGATGAGCAGTTCTTC	CASSESRVDEQFF
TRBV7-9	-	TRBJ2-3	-	TGTGCCAGCAGCTTCTCCATCTCGGCAGATACGCAGTATTTT	CASSFSISADTQYF
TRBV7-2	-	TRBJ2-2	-	TGTGCCAGCAGCCCGCTGGGGACCGGGGAGCTGTTTTTT	CASSPLGTGELFF
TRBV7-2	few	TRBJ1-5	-	TGTGCCAGCAGCTTTCTTGGGGGCCGGAGCAATCAGCCCCAGCATTTT	CASSFLGGRSNQPQHF
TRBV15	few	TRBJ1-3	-	TGTGCCACCAGCAGAGATCAGGCAGCACTTCCTGGAAACACCATATATTTT	CATSRDQAALPGNTIYF
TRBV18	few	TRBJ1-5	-	TGTGCCAGCTCAGCAACGGGTAGTCAGCCCCAGCATTTT	CASSATGSQPQHF
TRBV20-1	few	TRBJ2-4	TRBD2	TGCAGTGCTAGATCTCGACTAGCGGGAGCCAAAAACATTCAGTACTTC	CSARSRLAGAKNIQYF
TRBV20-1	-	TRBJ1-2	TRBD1	TGCAGTGCGCCGTCCCCCGGGACAGGGTTCGCCGGGGGCTACACCTTC	CSAPSPGTGFAGGYTF
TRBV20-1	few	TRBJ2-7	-	TGCAGTGACCGTAGTTCTACTACTGGCGAGCAGTACTTC	CSDRSSTTGEQYF
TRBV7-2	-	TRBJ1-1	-	TGTGCCAGCAGCTTAACCGGGGGTGGGAACACTGAAGCTTTCTTT	CASSLTGGGNTEAFF
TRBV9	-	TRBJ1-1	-	TGTGCCAGCAGCGTAGGTTGGGGGGAAGCTTTCTTT	CASSVGWGEAFF
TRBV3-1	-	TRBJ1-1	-	TGTGCCAGCAGCCCTCGGGGACAAAACACTGAAGCTTTCTTT	CASSPRGQNTEAFF
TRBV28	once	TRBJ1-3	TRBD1	TGTGCCAGCAGATCCACACCGGGACAGGAGGAGGACACCATATATTTT	CASRSTPGQEEDTIYF
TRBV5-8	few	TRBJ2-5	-	TGTGCCAGCAGCGGAACAGGGACATCATTTCGGGGGACCCAGTACTTC	CASSGTGTSFRGTQYF
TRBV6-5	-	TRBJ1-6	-	TGTGCCAGCAGTTGGACAGCTATGAATTCACCCCTCCACTTT	CASSWTAMNSPLHF
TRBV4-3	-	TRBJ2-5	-	TGCGCCAGCAGCCAAGAATTTATGACGAAAGGGGAGACCCAGTACTTC	CASSQEFMTKGETQYF
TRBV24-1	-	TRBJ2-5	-	TGTGCCACCAGTGTAGGGTCAGCGGAGACCCAGTACTTC	CATSVGSAETQYF